The next 19 T cell receptor beta chains were all read from a single sample in a study of shared clonotypes between healthy human individuals. Profiled with immunoSEQ multiplex PCR; TCRdb holds only in-frame clones, not every one. The table records more than 450,000 clones, 79% of them present only once. What was sequenced was PBMCs. These receptors originate from a woman between 35 and 50 years old in good health. Some clones in this sample may be carry-over from other donors' samples.

This clone was counted once. The rearrangement joins TRBV28 to TRBJ2-6; D is ambiguous. With 5 bases removed from V and 1 base from J, the gap between germline ends came to 9 bases. The CDR3 has 15 amino acids. The V gene's germline CDR1 is MDHEN and CDR2 SYDVKM. In DNA, the CDR3 is TGTGCCAGCAGTCCCCTAGGGTCTGGGGCCAACGTCCTGACTTTC. Protein product: CASSPLGSGANVLTF.

The gene calls are TRBV9 and TRBJ2-7; 13 nucleotides agree with TRBD2. Germline CDR1 and CDR2: SGDLS and YYNGEE. Germline trimming cut 2 bases from V and 4 bases from J; bases unmatched to any gene: 3. The CDR3 has 15 amino acids. Here the CDR3 reads CASSVGTSGVYEQYF. CDR3 bases: TGTGCCAGCAGCGTCGGGACTAGCGGGGTATACGAGCAGTACTTC.

The chain combines TRBV19 with TRBJ2-2; perhaps TRBD1 as D (6 bases). Trimming pared 5 bases from V and 4 bases from J, leaving 14 bases between. The CDR3 sequence is 15 residues long. The germline V gene has CDR1 LNHDA and CDR2 SQIVND (reference sequence). CDR3 amino acids: CASSLGTLLTGELFF. CDR3 sequence (DNA): TGTGCCAGTAGTCTCGGGACACTACTCACCGGGGAGCTGTTTTTT.

This clone occurred many times. This chain uses TRBV5-1 with TRBJ1-1; D is possibly TRBD1 (5 bases). Trimming removed 0 bases at V and 0 bases at J, with 12 bases between. This CDR3 spans 16 amino acids. Germline lookup yields CDR1 SGHRS and CDR2 YFSETQ. This chain's CDR3 is CASSLAGRGVNTEAFF. The CDR3 bases are TGCGCCAGCAGCTTGGCAGGGCGCGGGGTGAACACTGAAGCTTTCTTT.

The V gene is TRBV7-2, the J gene TRBJ2-7; 8 bases match TRBD2. The CDR3 contains 14 residues. Germline assignment: CDR1 SGHTA and CDR2 FQGNSA. J lost 8 bases, V lost 5 bases, and 11 bases had no gene match. CDR3 DNA: TGTGCCAGCAGCCCCAACGGGGGGGCGGGGAAGCAGTACTTC. It translates to CASSPNGGAGKQYF.

The gene calls are TRBV10-3 and TRBJ2-1, with a tentative D call TRBD2 (5 bases). This CDR3 is 15 amino acids long. V was clipped by 3 bases and J by 6 bases, with 15 bases between them. Germline V gene lookup returns CDR1 ENHRY and CDR2 SYGVKD. CDR3 in DNA: TGTGCCATCAGTGAAGGGTCTAGCTCAGGCAATGAGCAGTTCTTC. It translates to CAISEGSSSGNEQFF.

This CDR3 is CASSTGLAGPNEQFF. In nucleotides, the CDR3 is TGCGCCAGCAGCACGGGACTAGCGGGACCAAATGAGCAGTTCTTC. The chain uses TRBV5-1 and TRBJ2-1, with TRBD2 matching over 13 bases. Germline V gives CDR1 SGHRS, CDR2 YFSETQ. The CDR3 extends over 15 amino acids. V dropped 4 bases and J dropped 7; count of bases not matched to a gene: 5.

The chain recombines TRBV4-1 with TRBJ2-6; perhaps TRBD2 as D (6 bases). The V end lost 1 base, the J end lost 2 bases, and 12 bases lay between the germline ends. Per the germline V gene, CDR1 is MGHRA and CDR2 is YSYEKL. This CDR3 is built from 17 residues. CDR3 protein: CASSQAGAGAGANVLTF. DNA of the CDR3: TGCGCCAGCAGCCAAGCGGGAGCCGGCGCTGGGGCCAACGTCCTGACTTTC.

This clone showed up just once. The chain carries TRBV30 and TRBJ2-7; 9 positions match TRBD1. The CDR3 sequence is 14 residues long. The trim removed 0 bases at V and 6 bases at J, leaving 6 bases unmatched. CDR1 GTSNPN and CDR2 SVGIG come from the germline V gene (reference sequence). Written as DNA, the CDR3 is TGTGCCTGGAGTGTTTTGGGACAGGGTCCCGAGCAGTACTTC. It is translated as CAWSVLGQGPEQYF.

V gene TRBV2 combines with J gene TRBJ2-7; D not certain. Germline V gives CDR1 SNHLY, CDR2 FYNNEI. This CDR3 has 12 residues. The ends were cut back, 6 bases at V and 2 bases at J, with 8 bases in the middle. The CDR3 loop is CASSLATYEQYF. In nucleotides, the CDR3 is TGTGCCAGCAGCCTCGCCACCTACGAGCAGTACTTC.

The rearrangement uses TRBV9 and TRBJ2-7; either TRBD1 or TRBD2 may supply D (5 bases each). The V end lost 0 bases, the J end lost 6 bases, and 19 bases lay between the germline ends. The CDR3 loop spans 16 amino acids. Germline-derived CDR1 and CDR2 are SGDLS and YYNGEE. The chain's CDR3 is CASSVATGGPGTEQYF. CDR3 coding DNA: TGTGCCAGCAGCGTAGCTACGGGCGGGCCCGGGACCGAGCAGTACTTC.

The chain combines TRBV28 with TRBJ2-7; D is perhaps TRBD1 (5 bases). The V gene's germline CDR1 is MDHEN and CDR2 SYDVKM. The length of the CDR3 is 13 residues. Between the trimmed V and J ends, which lost 6 bases and 6 bases, there was a span of 15 bases. The CDR3 loop reads CASRVRAVAEQYF. In nucleotides, the CDR3 is TGTGCCAGCAGGGTCAGGGCAGTTGCCGAGCAGTACTTC.

The V and J genes are TRBV11-3 and TRBJ1-1; 9 bases line up with TRBD1. Looked up from germline, CDR1 is SGHNT and CDR2 is YENEEA. Unmatched junction bases numbered 5, after V lost 3 bases and J lost 3 bases. CDR3 length: 15 residues. The DNA of the CDR3 is TGTGCCAGCAGCTTCTACAGGGGGCTGGACACTGAAGCTTTCTTT. Amino acids: CASSFYRGLDTEAFF.

The chain joins TRBV9 to TRBJ2-7; 7 positions agree with TRBD1. The V segment lost 7 bases and the J segment 3 bases; nucleotides outside the gene matches: 1. CDR1 is SGDLS and CDR2 is YYNGEE in the germline V gene. The CDR3 covers 11 residues. CDR3 nucleotide sequence: TGTGCCAGCGGGGACAGCTACGAGCAGTACTTC. This codes for CASGDSYEQYF.

The chain carries TRBV10-3 and TRBJ2-7; TRBD2 matches 10 bases. V dropped 3 bases and J dropped 3; count of bases not matched to a gene: 8. This CDR3 region has 16 residues. The germline V gene encodes CDR1 ENHRY and CDR2 SYGVKD. CDR3 in amino acids: CAISERLAGDSYEQYF. The CDR3 DNA reads TGTGCCATCAGTGAACGGCTAGCGGGAGATAGCTACGAGCAGTACTTC.

This clone occurred once. This chain links TRBV27 with TRBJ1-5; D possibly corresponds to TRBD1 (6 bases). From germline, CDR1 is MNHEY and CDR2 SMNVEV (reference sequence). V gave up 3 bases and J gave up 7 bases, with 22 bases separating them. The CDR3 is made up of 17 amino acids. The CDR3 reads CASSFRGGYTKDQPQHF. CDR3 in DNA: TGTGCCAGCAGTTTTCGGGGGGGCTACACCAAGGACCAGCCCCAGCATTTT.

The chain is built from TRBV14 and TRBJ1-4; D is unresolved. The germline V gene encodes CDR1 SGHDN and CDR2 FVKESK. The CDR3 has 12 residues. V lost 3 bases to trimming and J lost 7 bases, with 6 bases between them. CDR3 DNA: TGTGCCAGCAGCCAGGACTCTGAAAAACTGTTTTTT. Translating it yields CASSQDSEKLFF.

The chain uses TRBV16 and TRBJ1-2; D is unclear. Looked up from germline, CDR1 is KGHSY and CDR2 is FQNENV. The CDR3 consists of 12 residues. V lost 3 bases and J 3 bases, leaving 5 bases between the germline ends. The CDR3 protein is CASSQADYGYTF. CDR3 bases: TGTGCCAGCAGCCAGGCAGACTATGGCTACACCTTC.

The chain is built from TRBV27 and TRBJ1-5, with 10 bases matching TRBD1. Germline CDR1 is MNHEY and CDR2 is SMNVEV (reference sequence). There are 16 residues in the CDR3. After removal of 5 bases from V and 2 bases from J, the junction contained 6 bases not matched to a gene. As DNA, the CDR3 is TGTGCCAGCAGTGTAGGGGGGACAGGGGGCAATCAGCCCCAGCATTTT. Protein sequence: CASSVGGTGGNQPQHF.